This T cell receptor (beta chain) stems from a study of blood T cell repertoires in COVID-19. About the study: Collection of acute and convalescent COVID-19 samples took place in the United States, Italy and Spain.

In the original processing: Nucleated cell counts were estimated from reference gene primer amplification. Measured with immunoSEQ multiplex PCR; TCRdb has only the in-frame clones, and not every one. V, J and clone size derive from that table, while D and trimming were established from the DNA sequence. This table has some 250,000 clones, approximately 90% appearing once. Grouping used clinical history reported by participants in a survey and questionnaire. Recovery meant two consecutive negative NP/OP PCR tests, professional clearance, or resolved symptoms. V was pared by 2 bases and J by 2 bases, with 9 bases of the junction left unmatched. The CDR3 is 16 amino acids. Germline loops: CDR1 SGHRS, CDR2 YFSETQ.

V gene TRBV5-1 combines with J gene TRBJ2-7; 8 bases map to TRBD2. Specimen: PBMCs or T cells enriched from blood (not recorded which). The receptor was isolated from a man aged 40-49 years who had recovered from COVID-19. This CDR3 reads CASSFREGWGAYEQYF. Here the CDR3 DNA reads TGCGCCAGCAGCTTCCGGGAGGGGTGGGGAGCCTACGAGCAGTACTTC.